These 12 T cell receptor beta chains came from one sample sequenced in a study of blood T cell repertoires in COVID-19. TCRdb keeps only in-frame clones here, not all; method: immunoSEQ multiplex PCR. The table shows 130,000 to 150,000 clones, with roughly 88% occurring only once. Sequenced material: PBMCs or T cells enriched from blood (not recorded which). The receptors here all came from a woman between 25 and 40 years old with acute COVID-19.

CDR3: CASSLAGMNTEAFF. CDR3 DNA sequence: TGTGCCAGCAGCTTGGCAGGCATGAACACTGAAGCTTTCTTT. This chain uses TRBV7-2 with TRBJ1-1; D not resolved. Trimming left V 3 bases short and J 0 bases short, with 8 bases between. The CDR3 loop spans 14 amino acids. Germline loops: CDR1 SGHTA, CDR2 FQGNSA.

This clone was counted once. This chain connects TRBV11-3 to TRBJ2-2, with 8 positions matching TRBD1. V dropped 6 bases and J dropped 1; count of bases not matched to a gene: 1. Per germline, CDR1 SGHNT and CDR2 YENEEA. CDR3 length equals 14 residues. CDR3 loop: CASRGQGNTGELFF. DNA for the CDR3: TGTGCCAGCAGAGGACAGGGGAACACCGGGGAGCTGTTTTTT.

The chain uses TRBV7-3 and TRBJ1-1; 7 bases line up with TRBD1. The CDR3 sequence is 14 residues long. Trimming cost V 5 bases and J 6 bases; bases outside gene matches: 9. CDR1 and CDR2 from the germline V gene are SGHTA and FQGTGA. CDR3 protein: CASSTSGGISEAFF. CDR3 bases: TGTGCCAGCAGCACATCAGGGGGTATCTCTGAAGCTTTCTTT.

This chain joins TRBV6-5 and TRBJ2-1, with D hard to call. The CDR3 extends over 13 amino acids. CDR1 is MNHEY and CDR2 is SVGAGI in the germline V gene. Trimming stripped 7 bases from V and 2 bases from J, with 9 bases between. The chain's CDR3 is CASIAEPYNEQFF. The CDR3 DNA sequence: TGTGCCAGCATCGCGGAACCCTACAATGAGCAGTTCTTC.

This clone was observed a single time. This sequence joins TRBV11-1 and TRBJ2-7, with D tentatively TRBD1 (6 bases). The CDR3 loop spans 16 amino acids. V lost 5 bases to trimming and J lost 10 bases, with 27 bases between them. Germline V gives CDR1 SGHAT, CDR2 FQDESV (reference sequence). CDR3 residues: CASSGDAPGQNRQQYF. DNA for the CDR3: TGTGCCAGCAGCGGTGATGCACCGGGACAAAACCGACAACAGTACTTC.

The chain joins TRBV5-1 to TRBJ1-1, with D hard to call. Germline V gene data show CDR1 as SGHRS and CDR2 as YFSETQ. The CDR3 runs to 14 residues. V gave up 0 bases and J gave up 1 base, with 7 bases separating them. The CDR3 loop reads CASSLEAGNTEAFF. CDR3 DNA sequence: TGCGCCAGCAGCTTGGAGGCGGGGAACACTGAAGCTTTCTTT.

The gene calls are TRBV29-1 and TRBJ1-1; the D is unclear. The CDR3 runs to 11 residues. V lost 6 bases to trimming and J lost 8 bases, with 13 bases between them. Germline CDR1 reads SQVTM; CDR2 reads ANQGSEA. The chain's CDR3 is CSVAGPTEAFF. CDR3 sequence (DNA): TGCAGCGTCGCAGGCCCTACGGAAGCTTTCTTT.

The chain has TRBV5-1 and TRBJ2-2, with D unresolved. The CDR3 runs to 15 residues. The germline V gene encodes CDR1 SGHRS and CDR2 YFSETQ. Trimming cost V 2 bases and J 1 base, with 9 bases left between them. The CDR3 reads CASSFDIWNTGELFF. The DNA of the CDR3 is TGCGCCAGCAGCTTCGACATCTGGAACACCGGGGAGCTGTTTTTT.

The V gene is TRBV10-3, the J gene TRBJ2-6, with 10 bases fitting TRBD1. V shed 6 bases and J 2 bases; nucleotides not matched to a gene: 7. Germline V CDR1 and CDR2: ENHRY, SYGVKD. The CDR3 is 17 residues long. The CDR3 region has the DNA TGTGCCATCAGCCCCGGGACAGGGGTGCCTGGGGCCAACGTCCTGACTTTC. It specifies CAISPGTGVPGANVLTF.

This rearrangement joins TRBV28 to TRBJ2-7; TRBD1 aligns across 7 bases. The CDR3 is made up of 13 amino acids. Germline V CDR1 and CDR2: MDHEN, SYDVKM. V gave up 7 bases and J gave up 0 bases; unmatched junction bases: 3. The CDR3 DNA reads TGTGCCAGCACGAGGGACAGCTCCTACGAGCAGTACTTC. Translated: CASTRDSSYEQYF.

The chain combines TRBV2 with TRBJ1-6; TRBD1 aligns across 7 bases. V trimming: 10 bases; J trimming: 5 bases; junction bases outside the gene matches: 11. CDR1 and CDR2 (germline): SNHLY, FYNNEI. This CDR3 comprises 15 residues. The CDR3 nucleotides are TGTGCCACCGATAAGACGGGACAGCATAATTCACCCCTCCACTTT. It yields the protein CATDKTGQHNSPLHF.

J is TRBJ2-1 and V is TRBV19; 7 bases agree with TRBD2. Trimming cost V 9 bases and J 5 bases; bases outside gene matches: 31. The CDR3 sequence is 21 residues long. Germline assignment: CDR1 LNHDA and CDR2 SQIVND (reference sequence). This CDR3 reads CARTGTNPSIFVALPNNEQFF. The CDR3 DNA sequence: TGTGCCAGGACCGGGACTAACCCCTCAATTTTCGTGGCCCTACCCAACAATGAGCAGTTCTTC.